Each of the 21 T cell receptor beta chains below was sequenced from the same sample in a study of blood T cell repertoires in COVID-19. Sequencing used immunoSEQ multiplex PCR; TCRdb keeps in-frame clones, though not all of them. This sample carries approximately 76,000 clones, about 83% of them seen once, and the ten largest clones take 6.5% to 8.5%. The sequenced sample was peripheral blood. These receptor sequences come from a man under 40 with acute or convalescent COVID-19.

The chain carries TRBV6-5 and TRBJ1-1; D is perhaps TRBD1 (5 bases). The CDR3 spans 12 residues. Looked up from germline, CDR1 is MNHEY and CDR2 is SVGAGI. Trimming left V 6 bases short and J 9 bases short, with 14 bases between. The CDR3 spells CASRGGADQAFF. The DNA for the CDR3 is TGTGCCAGCAGGGGGGGAGCGGACCAAGCTTTCTTT.

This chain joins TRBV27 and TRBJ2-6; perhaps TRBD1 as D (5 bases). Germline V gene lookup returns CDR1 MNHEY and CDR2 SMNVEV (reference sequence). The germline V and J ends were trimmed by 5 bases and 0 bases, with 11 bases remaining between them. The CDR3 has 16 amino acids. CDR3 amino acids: CASSPHRSSGANVLTF. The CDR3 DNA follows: TGTGCCAGCAGTCCCCACAGGAGCTCTGGGGCCAACGTCCTGACTTTC. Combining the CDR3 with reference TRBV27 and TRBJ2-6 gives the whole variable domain EAQVTQNPRYLITVTGKKLTVTCSQNMNHEYMSWYRQDPGLGLRQIYYSMNVEVTDKGDVPEGYKVSRKEKRNFPLILESPSPNQTSLYFCASSPHRSSGANVLTFGAGSRLTVL.

Written as DNA, the CDR3 is TGTGCCAGCAGTCCTCGCGGTAGCGGGAGTGGAGATACGCAGTATTTT. This sequence encodes CASSPRGSGSGDTQYF. V and J are TRBV28 and TRBJ2-3, with 9 bases matching TRBD2. Trimming cost V 5 bases and J 5 bases; bases outside gene matches: 11. The CDR3 is 16 residues long. In germline, CDR1 is MDHEN, CDR2 SYDVKM.

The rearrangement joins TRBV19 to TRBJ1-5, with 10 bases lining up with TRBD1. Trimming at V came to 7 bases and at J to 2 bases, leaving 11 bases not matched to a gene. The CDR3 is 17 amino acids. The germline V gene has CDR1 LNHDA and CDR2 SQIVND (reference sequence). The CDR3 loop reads CASTSRDRGGGNQPQHF. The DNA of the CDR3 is TGTGCCAGTACGTCAAGGGACAGGGGAGGAGGCAATCAGCCCCAGCATTTT.

CDR3 protein: CASSPGQGGAYGYTF. The CDR3 DNA reads TGTGCCAGCAGCCCGGGACAGGGAGGAGCCTATGGCTACACCTTC. The chain couples TRBV7-3 to TRBJ1-2, with TRBD1 matching 9 bases. J lost 4 bases, V lost 5 bases, and 8 bases had no gene match. CDR3 length equals 15 residues. CDR1 is SGHTA and CDR2 is FQGTGA in the germline V gene.

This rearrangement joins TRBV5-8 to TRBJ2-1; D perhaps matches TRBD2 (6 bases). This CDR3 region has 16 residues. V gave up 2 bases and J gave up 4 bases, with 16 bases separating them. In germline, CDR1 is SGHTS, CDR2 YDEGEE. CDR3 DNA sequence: TGTGCCAGCAGCTTCGAAGGATCGGGAGTGTACAATGAGCAGTTCTTC. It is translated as CASSFEGSGVYNEQFF.

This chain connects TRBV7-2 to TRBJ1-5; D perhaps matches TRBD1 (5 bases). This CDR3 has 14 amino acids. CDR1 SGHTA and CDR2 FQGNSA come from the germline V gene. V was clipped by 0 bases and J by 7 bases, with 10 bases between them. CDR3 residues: CASSLAGGGQPQHF. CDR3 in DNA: TGTGCCAGCAGCTTAGCTGGGGGGGGACAGCCCCAGCATTTT.

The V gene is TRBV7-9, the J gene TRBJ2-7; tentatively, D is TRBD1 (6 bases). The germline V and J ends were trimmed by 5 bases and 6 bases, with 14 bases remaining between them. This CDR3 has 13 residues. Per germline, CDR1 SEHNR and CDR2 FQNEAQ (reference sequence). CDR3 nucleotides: TGTGCCAGCAGCCCTACAGGGACGCGCGAGCAGTACTTC. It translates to CASSPTGTREQYF. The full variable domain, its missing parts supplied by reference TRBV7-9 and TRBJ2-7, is DTGVSQNPRHKITKRGQNVTFRCDPISEHNRLYWYRQTLGQGPEFLTYFQNEAQLEKSRLLSDRFSAERPKGSFSTLEIQRTEQGDSAMYLCASSPTGTREQYFGPGTRLTVT.

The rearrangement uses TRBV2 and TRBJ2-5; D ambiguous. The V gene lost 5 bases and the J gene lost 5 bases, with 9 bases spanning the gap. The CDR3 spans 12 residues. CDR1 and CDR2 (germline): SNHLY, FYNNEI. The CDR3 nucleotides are TGTGCCAGCAGTTTACTCAGGGAGACCCAGTACTTC. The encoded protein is CASSLLRETQYF.

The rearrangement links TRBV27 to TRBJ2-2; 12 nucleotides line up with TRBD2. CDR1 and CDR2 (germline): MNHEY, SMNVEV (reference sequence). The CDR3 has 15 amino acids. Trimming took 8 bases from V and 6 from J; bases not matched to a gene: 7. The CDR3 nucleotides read TGTGCCAGCTCGGGGCTAGCGGGAGGGGCCGGGGAGCTGTTTTTT. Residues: CASSGLAGGAGELFF.

Written as DNA, the CDR3 is TGTGCCACCGGGTCTTCTCCTACCTACGAGCAGTACTTC. Protein product: CATGSSPTYEQYF. This chain links TRBV28 with TRBJ2-7; no reliable D call. The CDR3 spans 13 residues. The germline CDR1 and CDR2 sequences are MDHEN and SYDVKM. V dropped 10 bases and J dropped 2 bases, with 15 bases sitting between them.

The CDR3 loop is CASSQGTAQGYTF. CDR3 in DNA: TGCGCCAGCAGCCAAGGGACAGCTCAGGGCTACACCTTC. The chain carries TRBV4-3 and TRBJ1-2; perhaps TRBD1 as D (6 bases). The germline V gene encodes CDR1 LGHNA and CDR2 YSLEER. The V gene lost 1 base and the J gene lost 8 bases, with 11 bases spanning the gap. This CDR3 is built from 13 residues.

The CDR3 DNA is TGCGCCAGCAGCCTTAGCGGGAGGTCCGGGGAGCTGTTTTTT. Its translation is CASSLSGRSGELFF. This chain uses TRBV5-1 with TRBJ2-2; 10 bases line up with TRBD2. Losses at the gene ends were 4 bases for V and 6 bases for J; bases not matched to a gene: 3. This CDR3 comprises 14 residues. The germline V gene encodes CDR1 SGHRS and CDR2 YFSETQ.

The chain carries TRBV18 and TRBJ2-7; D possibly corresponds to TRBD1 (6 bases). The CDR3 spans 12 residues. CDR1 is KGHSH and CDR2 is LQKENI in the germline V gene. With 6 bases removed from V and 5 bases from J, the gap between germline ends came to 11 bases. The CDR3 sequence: CASSLTGHEQYF. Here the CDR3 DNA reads TGTGCCAGCTCCCTGACAGGCCACGAGCAGTACTTC. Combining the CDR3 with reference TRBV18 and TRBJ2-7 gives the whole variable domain NAGVMQNPRHLVRRRGQEARLRCSPMKGHSHVYWYRQLPEEGLKFMVYLQKENIIDESGMPKERFSAEFPKEGPSILRIQQVVRGDSAAYFCASSLTGHEQYFGPGTRLTVT.

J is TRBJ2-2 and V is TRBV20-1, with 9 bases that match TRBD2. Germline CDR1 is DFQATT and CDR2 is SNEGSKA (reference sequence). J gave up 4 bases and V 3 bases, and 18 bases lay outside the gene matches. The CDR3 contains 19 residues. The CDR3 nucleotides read TGCAGTGCTAGTTCCCTCTTTCGGCGCGGGAGGGAGGGCACCGGGGAGCTGTTTTTT. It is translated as CSASSLFRRGREGTGELFF.

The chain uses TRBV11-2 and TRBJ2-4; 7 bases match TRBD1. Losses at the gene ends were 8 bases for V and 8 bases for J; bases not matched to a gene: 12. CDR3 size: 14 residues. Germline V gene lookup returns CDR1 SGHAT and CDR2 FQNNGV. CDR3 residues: CASRNQTGWDIQYF. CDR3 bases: TGTGCCAGCCGTAACCAGACAGGGTGGGACATTCAGTACTTC.

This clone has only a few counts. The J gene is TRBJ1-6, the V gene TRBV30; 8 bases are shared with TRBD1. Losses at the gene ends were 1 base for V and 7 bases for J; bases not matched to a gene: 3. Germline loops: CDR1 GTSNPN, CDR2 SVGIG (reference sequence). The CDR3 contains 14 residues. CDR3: CAWSGDRKNSPLHF. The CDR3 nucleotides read TGTGCCTGGAGTGGGGACAGGAAAAATTCACCCCTCCACTTT.

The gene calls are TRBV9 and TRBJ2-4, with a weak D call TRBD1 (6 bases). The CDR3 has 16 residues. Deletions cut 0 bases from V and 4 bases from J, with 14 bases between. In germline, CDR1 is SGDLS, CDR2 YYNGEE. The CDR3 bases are TGTGCCAGCAGCGTAGGGCCGGGCAGGGGAAAAAACATTCAGTACTTC. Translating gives CASSVGPGRGKNIQYF. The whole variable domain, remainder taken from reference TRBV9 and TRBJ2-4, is DSGVTQTPKHLITATGQRVTLRCSPRSGDLSVYWYQQSLDQGLQFLIQYYNGEERAKGNILERFSAQQFPDLHSELNLSSLELGDSALYFCASSVGPGRGKNIQYFGAGTRLSVL.

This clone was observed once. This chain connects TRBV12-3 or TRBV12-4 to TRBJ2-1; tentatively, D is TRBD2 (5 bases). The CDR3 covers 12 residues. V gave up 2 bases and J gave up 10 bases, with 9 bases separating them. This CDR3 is CASSLPSREQFF. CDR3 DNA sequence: TGTGCCAGCAGTTTACCTAGCCGCGAGCAGTTCTTC.

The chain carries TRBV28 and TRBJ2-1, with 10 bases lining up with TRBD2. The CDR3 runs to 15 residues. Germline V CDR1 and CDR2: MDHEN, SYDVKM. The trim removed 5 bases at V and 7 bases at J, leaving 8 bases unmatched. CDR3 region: CASSGTSGIRNEQFF. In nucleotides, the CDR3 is TGTGCCAGCAGTGGAACTAGCGGGATCCGGAATGAGCAGTTCTTC.

This CDR3 is CASSSAGGQDNYGYTF. The CDR3 nucleotides are TGTGCCAGCAGTTCCGCAGGGGGACAAGATAACTATGGCTACACCTTC. This chain links TRBV28 with TRBJ1-2, with 7 bases lining up with TRBD1. Losses at the gene ends were 4 bases for V and 1 base for J; bases not matched to a gene: 9. The CDR3 consists of 16 residues. Germline values: CDR1 MDHEN, CDR2 SYDVKM.